One T cell receptor (beta chain) is described in this entry. The sample belongs to a study of preoperative IRX-2 immunotherapy in early breast cancer. The repertoire was sequenced with immunoSEQ multiplex PCR; TCRdb's copy has only in-frame clones and lacks some. This table has 35,000 to 40,000 clones, roughly 82% appearing once. The treatment denotes: preoperative locoregional IRX-2 cytokine immunotherapy. This phase Ib study tested locoregional IRX-2 cytokine immunotherapy given before surgery. Per germline, CDR1 SNHLY and CDR2 FYNNEI. This CDR3 region has 15 residues. V was pared by 5 bases and J by 2 bases, with 3 bases of the junction left unmatched.

The sequence derives from a human donor with breast cancer. Sequencing used lymph node tissue, obtained after IRX-2 immunotherapy. The chain is built from TRBV2 and TRBJ2-5; TRBD2 matches at 12 bases. In DNA form, the CDR3 reads TGTGCCAGCAGTACTAGCGGGGGGCTTCAAGAGACCCAGTACTTC. Translation: CASSTSGGLQETQYF.